The 5 T cell receptor beta chains below were found in one sample sequenced in a study of cytomegalovirus exposure and HLA in healthy donors listed by TCRdb under 2017. The library was obtained by the immunoSEQ multiplex PCR assay. A mixture of 60 forward primers for TCR Vbeta segments and 13 reverse primers for TCR Jbeta segments was used in the multiplex PCR. TCRdb provides this immuneACCESS table in a form limited to in-frame rearrangements. Some clones are lacking; in checked studies, under half of them reflect an unresolved V gene, and why the rest are absent is not known. The sample contains some 130,000 clones, roughly 76% of them found a single time. 1% to 1.5% of the sample belongs to the ten largest clones. The sequencing sample was made of PBMCs. These receptors originate from a woman between 35 and 50 years old in good health and CMV-seronegative.

The rearrangement links TRBV18 to TRBJ2-1, with TRBD2 matching 7 bases. The CDR3 sequence is 17 residues long. The V segment lost 3 bases and the J segment 6 bases; nucleotides outside the gene matches: 14. Per the germline V gene, CDR1 is KGHSH and CDR2 is LQKENI. CDR3 sequence reads: CASSPRKTGGPSNEQFF. CDR3 DNA sequence: TGTGCCAGCTCACCCCGGAAGACGGGGGGACCTAGCAATGAGCAGTTCTTC.

V is TRBV6-1 and J is TRBJ1-2; no definite D call. From germline, CDR1 is MNHNS and CDR2 SASEGT. Trimming left V 5 bases short and J 5 bases short, with 12 bases between. The CDR3 sequence is 13 residues long. The CDR3 spells CASSWTTTYGYTF. The CDR3 bases are TGTGCCAGCAGTTGGACTACCACTTATGGCTACACCTTC.

The rearrangement uses TRBV12-5 and TRBJ1-1, with no clear D. From germline, CDR1 is LGHNT and CDR2 FRNRAP. V gave up 6 bases and J gave up 5 bases, with 16 bases separating them. The length of the CDR3 is 14 residues. The CDR3 region is CASGLWEGRTEAFF. The CDR3, as DNA: TGTGCTAGTGGACTTTGGGAAGGGAGAACTGAAGCTTTCTTT.

This clone was recorded once. Its ends do not fully match the called genes, so a read error is possible. This rearrangement joins TRBV7-7 to TRBJ2-5; D is perhaps TRBD1 (5 bases). Germline-derived CDR1 and CDR2 are SSHAT and FNYEAQ (reference sequence). This CDR3 contains 14 residues. CDR3 nucleotide sequence: TGTGCTAGCAGCCCCGGATCAGGGCAAGAGACCCAGTACTTC. It specifies CASSPGSGQETQYF.

V usage is TRBV28 and J usage is TRBJ2-3; 9 bases line up with TRBD1. Germline V CDR1 and CDR2: MDHEN, SYDVKM. J was trimmed by 6 bases and V by 3 bases; bases with no gene match: 4. The length of the CDR3 is 14 residues. The CDR3 sequence is CASSLIQGADTQYF. The CDR3 nucleotides read TGTGCCAGCAGTTTGATACAGGGGGCTGATACGCAGTATTTT.